This TCR beta chain was recovered during a study of CD8 T cells in ankylosing spondylitis. Study-level results: The study looked at matched synovial fluid samples from ankylosing spondylitis patients. Disease-linked clones were reported to be significantly enriched there. Ankylosing spondylitis blood appeared to carry a characteristic TCR beta motif of 7 or 8 highly homologous variants.

Note on this clonotype: What it binds is not known.

Quantitative 5'-RACE was performed with molecular barcodes, and it yielded the TCR beta libraries. MiXCR was run by TCRdb on the 5' RACE reads, yielding one entry per CDR3 protein. The sample lists 250,000 or so distinct CDR3 sequences; about 20% were seen once. This CDR3 has 17 amino acids. J gave up 9 bases and V 0 bases, and 13 bases lay outside the gene matches. Germline CDR1 MGHRA, CDR2 YSYEKL. The chain combines TRBV4-1 with TRBJ2-1; 8 bases are shared with TRBD2. The sample was blood, either unsorted or a sorted T cell fraction (not recorded which). This receptor was obtained from a male donor with ankylosing spondylitis or in good health (not recorded which). DNA of the CDR3: TGCGCCAGCAGCCAAGACCTACTAGCGGCAGAGGCCACTGAGCAGTTCTTC. Translated, it gives CASSQDLLAAEATEQFF.